The 7 T cell receptor beta chains in this list originate from one sample, sequenced in a study of beta chain features in type 1 diabetes. Findings of the study overall: For Type 1 diabetes patients, all four CD4+ subsets carried TCRB CDR3s that were moderately but significantly shorter.

These receptors have no identified antigens. Investigators reverse transcribed all isolated RNA, so they sequenced expressed TCRB transcripts. Assay: immunoSEQ multiplex PCR; the TCRdb copy retains only in-frame clones and omits some. The repertoire consists of over 600,000 clones, with approximately 13% occurring once and the leading ten covering more than 0.1%. The sample consisted of naive CD4+ T cells from blood. Receptor source: a man aged 30 to 45 with type 1 diabetes.

This clone was seen only a few times. The chain links TRBV11-3 to TRBJ2-7; perhaps TRBD1 as D (6 bases). Germline V gene sequence: CDR1 SGHNT, CDR2 YENEEA. The CDR3 loop spans 13 amino acids. V was cut by 5 bases and J by 1 base, with 9 bases left in between. CDR3 DNA: TGTGCCAGCAGCCAGGGGAGTTCCTACGAGCAGTACTTC. Translating it yields CASSQGSSYEQYF.

This clone has more than one count but fewer than ten. The chain uses TRBV7-2 and TRBJ1-2; D may be TRBD1 (5 bases). Germline V lookup: CDR1 SGHTA, CDR2 FQGNSA. The CDR3 contains 15 residues. V lost 1 base, J lost 1 base, and 10 bases lay in between. CDR3 protein: CASSLEPGGNYGYTF. CDR3 in DNA: TGTGCCAGCAGCTTAGAGCCCGGGGGTAACTATGGCTACACCTTC.

This clone was seen a few times. This rearrangement joins TRBV10-3 to TRBJ2-3; a weak D match, TRBD2 (6 bases). Germline lookup yields CDR1 ENHRY and CDR2 SYGVKD. The CDR3 is 14 residues long. The V end was cut by 6 bases, the J end by 0 bases, with 10 bases between. CDR3 amino acids: CAIRAGPSTDTQYF. Here the CDR3 DNA reads TGTGCCATCAGAGCGGGTCCTAGCACAGATACGCAGTATTTT.

This clone was picked up a small number of times. The rearrangement links TRBV5-6 to TRBJ2-3, with a possible D match to TRBD1 (5 bases). The CDR3 covers 12 residues. Trimming removed 7 bases at V and 2 bases at J, with 8 bases between. The V gene's germline CDR1 is SGHDT and CDR2 YYEEEE. The CDR3 spells CASQGPTDTQYF. The CDR3 DNA reads TGTGCCAGCCAGGGCCCCACAGATACGCAGTATTTT.

This clone was seen a handful of times. The chain links TRBV30 to TRBJ2-3; D is perhaps TRBD2 (5 bases). V lost 0 bases and J lost 5, with 9 bases in between. The CDR3 length is 13 residues. The germline V gene encodes CDR1 GTSNPN and CDR2 SVGIG (reference sequence). The CDR3 DNA follows: TGTGCCTGGAGTGTATATGCGGGAGATACGCAGTATTTT. Translated: CAWSVYAGDTQYF.

The chain is built from TRBV7-8 and TRBJ2-3; D perhaps matches TRBD2 (5 bases). V lost 3 bases to trimming and J lost 5 bases, with 12 bases between them. Germline lookup yields CDR1 SGHVS and CDR2 FQNEAQ. The length of the CDR3 is 14 residues. The CDR3 DNA is TGTGCCAGCAGCTTTTCCCAGGAGGTAGATACGCAGTATTTT. It yields the protein CASSFSQEVDTQYF.

The chain is built from TRBV18 and TRBJ1-3; no clear D. V was cut by 3 bases and J by 0 bases, with 18 bases left in between. Germline V gene lookup returns CDR1 KGHSH and CDR2 LQKENI. The CDR3 is made up of 18 amino acids. CDR3 in DNA: TGTGCCAGCTCACCCCTAGGGCTAACGACCTCCTCTGGAAACACCATATATTTT. Protein sequence: CASSPLGLTTSSGNTIYF.